What follows is one T cell receptor (beta chain) and its context. This receptor's antigen is unknown. No base quality values were provided; no much bigger clone lies one nucleotide off. This record belongs to a study of T cell changes during pregnancy in multiple sclerosis (dated 2019 in TCRdb). Background on the whole study: In women with multiple sclerosis, the researchers looked at how the T cell repertoire shifted as pregnancy progressed.

The library was obtained by the immunoSEQ multiplex PCR assay. TCRdb holds this immuneACCESS table with in-frame rearrangements only. Some clones are missing; in checked studies, unresolved V genes explain under half, and the rest has no known cause. Recorded for this sample are 60,000 to 70,000 clones; about nine tenths of them occurred a single time. The ten largest clones take up less than 3% of the sample. Trimming accounts for 4 bases at V and 2 bases at J, while the number of junction bases matched to no gene is 11. From the cysteine through the phenylalanine, the CDR3 covers 17 amino acids. CDR3 DNA is the only sequence kept; it has 51 bases, read in frame from the first base. Based on the germline V gene, the CDR1 and CDR2 sequences are SGHRS and YFSETQ.

This receptor was obtained from a female donor in good health, enrolled as a control in a pregnancy study. The chain was built from TRBV5-1 and TRBJ1-1; 10 of the junction bases match TRBD1. The sequences come from peripheral blood, collected in the second trimester of pregnancy. The bases read TGCGCCAGCAGCCCACGAATCGGGGACAGGGGAAACACTGAAGCTTTCTTT. This translates into CASSPRIGDRGNTEAFF.